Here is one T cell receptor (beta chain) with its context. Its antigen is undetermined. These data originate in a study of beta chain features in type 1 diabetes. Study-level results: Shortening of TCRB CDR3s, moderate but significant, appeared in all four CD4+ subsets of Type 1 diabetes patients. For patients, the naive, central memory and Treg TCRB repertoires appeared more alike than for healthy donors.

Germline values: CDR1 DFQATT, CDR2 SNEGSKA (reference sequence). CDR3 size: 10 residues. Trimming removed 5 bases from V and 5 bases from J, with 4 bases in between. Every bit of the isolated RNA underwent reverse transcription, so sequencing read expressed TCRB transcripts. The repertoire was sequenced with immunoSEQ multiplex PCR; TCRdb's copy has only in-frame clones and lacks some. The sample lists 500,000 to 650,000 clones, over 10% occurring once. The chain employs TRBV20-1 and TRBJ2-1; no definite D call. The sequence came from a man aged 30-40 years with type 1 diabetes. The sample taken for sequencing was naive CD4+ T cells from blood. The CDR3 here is CSAPHNEQFF. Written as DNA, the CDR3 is TGCAGTGCTCCACACAATGAGCAGTTCTTC.